This TCR beta chain was captured by sequencing in a study of blood T cells in healthy people across ages. A J-beta primer mix and a sample-barcoded 5' primer were used in a second PCR of about 7 to 12 cycles. Template switching added a 12-random-nucleotide identifier to every cDNA molecule. TCRdb ran MiXCR on the 5' RACE reads and lists one entry per CDR3 protein. The repertoire holds fewer than 2 million distinct CDR3 sequences, about 39% seen once, with 23% in the top ten. V was cut by 5 bases and J by 3 bases, with 16 bases left in between. This CDR3 is built from 15 residues. The germline CDR1 and CDR2 sequences are SGHAT and FQNNGV.

The chain uses TRBV11-2 and TRBJ1-1; D not resolved. Sequenced material: blood. The sequence was obtained from a human donor in good health. As DNA, the CDR3 is TGTGCCAGCAGCGCCAGCGGGGTTTCTGACACTGAAGCTTTCTTT. Protein sequence: CASSASGVSDTEAFF.